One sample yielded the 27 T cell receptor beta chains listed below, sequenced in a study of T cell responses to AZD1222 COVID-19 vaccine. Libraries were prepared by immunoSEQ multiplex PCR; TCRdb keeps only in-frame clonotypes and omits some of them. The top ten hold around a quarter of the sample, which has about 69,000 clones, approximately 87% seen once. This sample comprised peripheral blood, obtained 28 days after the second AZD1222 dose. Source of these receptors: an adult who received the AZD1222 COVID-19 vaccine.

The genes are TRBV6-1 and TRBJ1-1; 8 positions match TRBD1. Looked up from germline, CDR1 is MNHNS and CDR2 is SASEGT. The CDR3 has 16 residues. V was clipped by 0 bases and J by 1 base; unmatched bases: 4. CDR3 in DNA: TGTGCCAGCAGTGAAGCGGCTGACAGGGGGAACACTGAAGCTTTCTTT. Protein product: CASSEAADRGNTEAFF.

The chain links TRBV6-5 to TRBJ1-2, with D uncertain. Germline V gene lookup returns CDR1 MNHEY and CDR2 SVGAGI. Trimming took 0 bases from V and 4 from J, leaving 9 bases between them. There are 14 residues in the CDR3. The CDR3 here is CASSYSMEGYGYTF. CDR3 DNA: TGTGCCAGCAGTTACTCGATGGAAGGCTATGGCTACACCTTC.

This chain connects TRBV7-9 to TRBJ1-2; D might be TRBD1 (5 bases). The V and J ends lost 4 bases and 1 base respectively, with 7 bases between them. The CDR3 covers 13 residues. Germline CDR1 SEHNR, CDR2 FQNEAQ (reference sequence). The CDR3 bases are TGTGCCAGCAGCTCGGACAATAACTATGGCTACACCTTC. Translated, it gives CASSSDNNYGYTF.

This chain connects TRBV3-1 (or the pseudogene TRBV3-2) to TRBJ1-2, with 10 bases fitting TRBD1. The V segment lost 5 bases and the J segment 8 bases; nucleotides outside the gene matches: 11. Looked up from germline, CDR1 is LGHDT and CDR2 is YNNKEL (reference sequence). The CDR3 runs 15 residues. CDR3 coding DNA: TGTGCCAGCAGCATTATTCTCGGGACAGGGGAGGGCTACACCTTC. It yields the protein CASSIILGTGEGYTF.

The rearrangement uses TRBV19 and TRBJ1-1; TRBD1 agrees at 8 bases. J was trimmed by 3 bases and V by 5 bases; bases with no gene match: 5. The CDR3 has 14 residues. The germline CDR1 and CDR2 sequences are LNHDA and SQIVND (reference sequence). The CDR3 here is CASSLRGRDTEAFF. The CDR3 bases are TGTGCCAGTAGTCTCAGGGGGCGGGACACTGAAGCTTTCTTT.

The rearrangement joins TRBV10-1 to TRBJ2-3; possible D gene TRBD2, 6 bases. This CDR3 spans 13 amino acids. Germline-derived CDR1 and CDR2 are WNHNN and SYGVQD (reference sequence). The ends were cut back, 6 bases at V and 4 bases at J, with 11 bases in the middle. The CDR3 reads CASSQLAADTQYF. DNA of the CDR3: TGCGCCAGCAGCCAACTAGCCGCAGATACGCAGTATTTT.

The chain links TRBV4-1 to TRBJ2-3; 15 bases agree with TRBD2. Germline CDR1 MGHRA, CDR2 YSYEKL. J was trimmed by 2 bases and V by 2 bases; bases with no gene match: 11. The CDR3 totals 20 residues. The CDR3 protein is CASSQPGLAGGSKNTDTQYF. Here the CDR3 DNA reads TGCGCCAGCAGCCAACCGGGACTAGCGGGAGGATCCAAAAACACAGATACGCAGTATTTT.

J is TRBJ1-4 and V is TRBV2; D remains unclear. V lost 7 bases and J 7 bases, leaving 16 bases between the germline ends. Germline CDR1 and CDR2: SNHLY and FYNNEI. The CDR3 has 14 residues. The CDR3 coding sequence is TGTGCCAGCACTCGGAGCGGCGCGGCTGAAAAACTGTTTTTT. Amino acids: CASTRSGAAEKLFF.

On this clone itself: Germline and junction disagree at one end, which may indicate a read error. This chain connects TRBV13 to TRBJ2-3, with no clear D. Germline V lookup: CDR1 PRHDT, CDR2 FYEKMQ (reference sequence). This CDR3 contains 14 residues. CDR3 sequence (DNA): TGTGCCAGCACCTTAGCAGTTAGCACAGATACGCAGTATTTT. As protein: CASTLAVSTDTQYF.

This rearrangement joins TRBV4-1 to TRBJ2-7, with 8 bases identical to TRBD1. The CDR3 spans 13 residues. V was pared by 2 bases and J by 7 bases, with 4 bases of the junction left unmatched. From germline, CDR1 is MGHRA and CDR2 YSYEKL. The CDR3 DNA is TGCGCCAGCAGCCAACAGCAGGGGGCGGAGCAGTACTTC. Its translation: CASSQQQGAEQYF.

This chain's CDR3 is CASSVGSLGTIYF. The DNA for the CDR3 is TGTGCCAGCAGCGTAGGCAGTCTGGGCACCATATATTTT. The V gene is TRBV9, the J gene TRBJ1-3, with D uncertain. V was trimmed by 0 bases and J by 9 bases, leaving 10 bases between them. Germline V gene data show CDR1 as SGDLS and CDR2 as YYNGEE. CDR3 length: 13 residues. Drawing the rest from reference TRBV9 and TRBJ1-3, the complete variable domain is DSGVTQTPKHLITATGQRVTLRCSPRSGDLSVYWYQQSLDQGLQFLIQYYNGEERAKGNILERFSAQQFPDLHSELNLSSLELGDSALYFCASSVGSLGTIYFGEGSWLTVV.

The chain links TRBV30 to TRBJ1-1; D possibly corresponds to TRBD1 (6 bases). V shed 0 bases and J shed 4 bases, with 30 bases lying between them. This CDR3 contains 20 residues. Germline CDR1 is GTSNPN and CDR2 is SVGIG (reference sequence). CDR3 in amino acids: CAWSVMCDRSLERWGTEAFF. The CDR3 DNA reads TGTGCCTGGAGTGTAATGTGTGACAGGAGCCTGGAGAGGTGGGGCACTGAAGCTTTCTTT.

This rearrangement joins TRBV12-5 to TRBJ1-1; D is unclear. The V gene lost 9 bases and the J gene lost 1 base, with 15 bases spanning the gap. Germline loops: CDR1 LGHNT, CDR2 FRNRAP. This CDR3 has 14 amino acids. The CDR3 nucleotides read TGTGCTAGCCCGGCCGAAGGACGGAACACTGAAGCTTTCTTT. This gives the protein CASPAEGRNTEAFF.

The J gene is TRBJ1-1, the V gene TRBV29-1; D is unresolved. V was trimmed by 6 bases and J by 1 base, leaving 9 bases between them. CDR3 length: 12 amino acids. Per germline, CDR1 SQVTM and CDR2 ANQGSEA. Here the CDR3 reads CSVLRQNTEAFF. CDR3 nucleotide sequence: TGCAGCGTCCTCCGACAGAACACTGAAGCTTTCTTT.

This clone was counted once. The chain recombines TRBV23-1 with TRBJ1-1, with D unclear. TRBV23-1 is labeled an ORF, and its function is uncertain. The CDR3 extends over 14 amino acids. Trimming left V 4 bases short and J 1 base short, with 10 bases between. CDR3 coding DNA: TGCGCCAGCAGTCTAGACTGGGAGAACACTGAAGCTTTCTTT. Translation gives CASSLDWENTEAFF.

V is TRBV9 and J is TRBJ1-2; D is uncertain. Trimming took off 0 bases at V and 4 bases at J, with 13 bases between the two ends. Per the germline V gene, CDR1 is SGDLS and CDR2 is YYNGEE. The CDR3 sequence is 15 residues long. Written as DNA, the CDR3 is TGTGCCAGCAGCGTAGAGGGCGGATTACTCTATGGCTACACCTTC. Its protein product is CASSVEGGLLYGYTF.

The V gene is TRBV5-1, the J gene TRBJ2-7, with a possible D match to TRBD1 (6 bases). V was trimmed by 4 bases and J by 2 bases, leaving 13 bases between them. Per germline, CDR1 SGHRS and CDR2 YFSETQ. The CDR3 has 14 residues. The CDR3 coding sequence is TGCGCCAGCAGCCCAACGGGACAAACCTACGAGCAGTACTTC. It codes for CASSPTGQTYEQYF.

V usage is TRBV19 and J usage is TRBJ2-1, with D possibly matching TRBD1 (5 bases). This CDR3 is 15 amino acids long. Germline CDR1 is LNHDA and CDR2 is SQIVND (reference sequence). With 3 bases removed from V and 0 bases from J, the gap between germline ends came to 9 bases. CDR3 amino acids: CASSMGQISYNEQFF. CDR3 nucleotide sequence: TGTGCCAGTAGTATGGGGCAGATCTCCTACAATGAGCAGTTCTTC.

CDR3 coding DNA: TGTGCCAGCAGCTTAGAGGGACTCGGCGATGAGCCCCAGCATTTT. This codes for CASSLEGLGDEPQHF. This chain links TRBV7-9 with TRBJ1-5; tentative D call: TRBD1 (5 bases). In germline, CDR1 is SEHNR, CDR2 FQNEAQ (reference sequence). Trimming stripped 1 base from V and 8 bases from J, with 15 bases between. CDR3 length: 15 residues.

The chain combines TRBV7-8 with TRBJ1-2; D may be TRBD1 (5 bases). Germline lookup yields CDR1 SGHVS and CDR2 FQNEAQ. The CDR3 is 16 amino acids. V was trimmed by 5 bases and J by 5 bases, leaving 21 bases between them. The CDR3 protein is CASSGASLGGGYGYTF. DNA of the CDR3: TGTGCCAGCAGCGGAGCCAGCCTGGGTGGGGGGTATGGCTACACCTTC.

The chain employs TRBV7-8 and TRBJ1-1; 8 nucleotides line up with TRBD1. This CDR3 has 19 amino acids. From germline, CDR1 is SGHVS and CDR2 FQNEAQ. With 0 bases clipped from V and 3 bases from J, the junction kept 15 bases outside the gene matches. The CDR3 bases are TGTGCCAGCAGCTTAGCGAGGACAGGGAAGAGGGTCCTTGACACTGAAGCTTTCTTT. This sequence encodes CASSLARTGKRVLDTEAFF.

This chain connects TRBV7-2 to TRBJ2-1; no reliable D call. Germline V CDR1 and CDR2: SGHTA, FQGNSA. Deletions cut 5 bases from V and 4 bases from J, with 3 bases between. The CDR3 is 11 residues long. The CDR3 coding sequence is TGTGCCAGCAGCGCATACAATGAGCAGTTCTTC. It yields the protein CASSAYNEQFF.

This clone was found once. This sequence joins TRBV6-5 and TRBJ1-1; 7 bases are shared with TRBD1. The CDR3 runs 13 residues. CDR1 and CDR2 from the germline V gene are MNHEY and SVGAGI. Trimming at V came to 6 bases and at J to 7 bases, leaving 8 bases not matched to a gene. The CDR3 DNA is TGTGCCAGCAGCCGACAGGGACTCATTGAAGCTTTCTTT. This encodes CASSRQGLIEAFF.

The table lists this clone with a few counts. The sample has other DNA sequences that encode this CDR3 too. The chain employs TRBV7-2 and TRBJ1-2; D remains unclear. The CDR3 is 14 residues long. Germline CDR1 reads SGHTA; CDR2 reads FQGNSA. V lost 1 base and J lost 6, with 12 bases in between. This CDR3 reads CASSLVAGGDGYTF. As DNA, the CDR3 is TGTGCCAGCAGCTTAGTCGCAGGAGGAGATGGCTACACCTTC.

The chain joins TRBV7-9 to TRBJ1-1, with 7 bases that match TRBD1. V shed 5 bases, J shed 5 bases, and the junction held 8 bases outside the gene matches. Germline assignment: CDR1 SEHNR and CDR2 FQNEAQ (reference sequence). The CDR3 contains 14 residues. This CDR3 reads CASSLTGAQTEAFF. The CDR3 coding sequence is TGTGCCAGCAGCCTTACAGGGGCGCAGACTGAAGCTTTCTTT.

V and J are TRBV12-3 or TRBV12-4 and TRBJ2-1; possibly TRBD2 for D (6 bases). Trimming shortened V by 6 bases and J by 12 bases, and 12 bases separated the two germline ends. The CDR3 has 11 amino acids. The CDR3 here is CASRGGGGQFF. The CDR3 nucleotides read TGTGCCAGCAGGGGGGGTGGAGGGCAGTTCTTC.

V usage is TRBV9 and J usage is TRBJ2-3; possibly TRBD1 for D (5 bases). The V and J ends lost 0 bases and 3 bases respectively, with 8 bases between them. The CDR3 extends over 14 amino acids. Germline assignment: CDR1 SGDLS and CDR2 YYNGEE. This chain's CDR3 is CASSVEGVTDTQYF. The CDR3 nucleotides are TGTGCCAGCAGCGTAGAAGGGGTTACAGATACGCAGTATTTT.